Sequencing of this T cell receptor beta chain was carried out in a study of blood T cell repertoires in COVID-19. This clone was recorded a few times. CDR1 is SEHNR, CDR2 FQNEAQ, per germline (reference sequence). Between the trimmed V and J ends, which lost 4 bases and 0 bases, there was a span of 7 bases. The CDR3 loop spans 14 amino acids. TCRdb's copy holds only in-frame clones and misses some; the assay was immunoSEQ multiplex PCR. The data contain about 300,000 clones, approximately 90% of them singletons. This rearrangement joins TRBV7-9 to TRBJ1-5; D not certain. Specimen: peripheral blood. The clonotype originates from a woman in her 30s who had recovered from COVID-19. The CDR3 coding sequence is TGTGCCAGCAGCTCGGGTGTTAGCAATCAGCCCCAGCATTTT. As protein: CASSSGVSNQPQHF.